A selection of T cell receptor beta chains follows, all from one sample in a study of regulatory T cells in long-lasting Graves disease. TCRdb passed the multiplex PCR reads through MiXCR, listing each CDR3 protein once. The sample carries a few hundred thousand distinct CDR3 sequences, roughly a fifth recorded once. The starting material was peripheral blood mononuclear cells (PBMCs), obtained when the disease was refractory, from a patient treated with antithyroid drugs. The receptors come from a female donor with Graves disease. Each CDR3 is given with its conserved first and last residue. D genes are given only for firm matches. Clone size is stated in some rows and not others, as once, few, many or a class when expanded.

CDR3 protein,CDR3 DNA,J gene,clone size,D gene,V gene
CASSGASGVQETQYF,TGTGCCAGCAGTGGGGCCAGCGGGGTTCAAGAGACCCAGTACTTC,TRBJ2-5,many,TRBD2,TRBV12-3/TRBV12-4
CASSLVSDQQYF,TGTGCCAGCAGCTTGGTTTCGGACCAGCAGTACTTC,TRBJ2-7,few,NA,TRBV5-6
CASSLLGGGEQYF,TGTGCCAGCAGCTTACTGGGGGGAGGGGAGCAGTACTTC,TRBJ2-7,few,TRBD2,TRBV7-9
CASRTPRSLQETQYF,TGTGCCAGCAGGACGCCGCGGAGTCTCCAAGAGACCCAGTACTTC,TRBJ2-5,many,NA,TRBV28
CAWEGGLGETQYF,TGTGCCTGGGAAGGGGGGTTAGGAGAGACCCAGTACTTC,TRBJ2-5,few,NA,TRBV30
CASSAGPVNQPQHF,TGCGCCAGCAGCGCGGGACCTGTCAATCAGCCCCAGCATTTT,TRBJ1-5,few,NA,TRBV5-1
CASSGRGHSSGANVLTF,TGTGCCAGCAGTGGCCGGGGACACTCCTCTGGGGCCAACGTCCTGACTTTC,TRBJ2-6,many,NA,TRBV28
CASSRTGTGNYGYTF,TGTGCCAGCAGCCGAACTGGGACAGGGAACTATGGCTACACCTTC,TRBJ1-2,many,TRBD1,TRBV7-2
CATRQGGDQPQHF,TGTGCCACCCGACAGGGAGGCGATCAGCCCCAGCATTTT,TRBJ1-5,few,TRBD1,TRBV10-3
CASSRTSATYEQYF,TGTGCCAGCAGTCGGACTAGCGCTACCTACGAGCAGTACTTC,TRBJ2-7,many,TRBD2,TRBV12-3/TRBV12-4
CAWRGGTGTGELFF,TGTGCCTGGAGGGGGGGGACAGGGACCGGGGAGCTGTTTTTT,TRBJ2-2,NA,TRBD1,TRBV30
CASTLDRTSSYEQYF,TGTGCCAGCACCTTAGACAGAACCAGCTCCTACGAGCAGTACTTC,TRBJ2-7,many,NA,TRBV28
CASSSAGEQFF,TGTGCCAGCAGTAGCGCGGGTGAGCAGTTCTTC,TRBJ2-1,NA,NA,TRBV28
CASSWQGMDQPQHF,TGTGCCAGCAGTTGGCAGGGGATGGATCAGCCCCAGCATTTT,TRBJ1-5,many,NA,TRBV28
CSARETQSSYEQYF,TGCAGTGCTAGGGAGACGCAAAGCTCCTACGAGCAGTACTTC,TRBJ2-7,many,NA,TRBV20-1
CASSLQGRANVLTF,TGTGCCAGCAGTTTACAGGGGAGGGCCAACGTCCTGACTTTC,TRBJ2-6,NA,NA,TRBV28
CASSLGQGVRVKNTEAFF,TGTGCCAGCAGCTTAGGCCAGGGGGTGAGAGTAAAGAACACTGAAGCTTTCTTT,TRBJ1-1,many,TRBD1,TRBV11-2
CASSLTASGSRDETQYF,TGTGCCAGCAGTTTAACGGCTAGCGGGAGTAGGGACGAGACCCAGTACTTC,TRBJ2-5,many,TRBD2,TRBV27
CASSEEGGGQVSPLHF,TGTGCCAGCAGTGAAGAGGGGGGGGGACAGGTGTCACCCCTCCACTTT,TRBJ1-6,many,TRBD1,TRBV2
CATSRPSDRAVSTEAFF,TGTGCCACCAGCAGGCCGTCCGACAGGGCCGTGAGCACTGAAGCTTTCTTT,TRBJ1-1,many,TRBD1,TRBV15
CASSLYRLAGGTEQFF,TGTGCCAGCAGTTTATACAGACTAGCGGGAGGGACGGAGCAGTTCTTC,TRBJ2-1,NA,TRBD2,TRBV28
CASREYGYTF,TGTGCCAGCAGGGAATATGGCTACACCTTC,TRBJ1-2,many,NA,TRBV6-1
CASSARSYRAETQYF,TGTGCCAGCAGCGCCCGATCCTACAGGGCAGAGACCCAGTACTTC,TRBJ2-5,many,NA,TRBV7-9
CASSLGPTSNQPQHF,TGTGCCAGCAGCCTTGGACCGACTAGCAATCAGCCCCAGCATTTT,TRBJ1-5,many,NA,TRBV3-1
CASSERAGEETQYF,TGTGCCAGCAGTGAGAGAGCGGGGGAAGAGACCCAGTACTTC,TRBJ2-5,many,TRBD2,TRBV2
CASSLGTVYYNSPLHF,TGTGCCAGCAGTTTAGGGACAGTCTACTATAATTCACCCCTCCACTTT,TRBJ1-6,many,TRBD1,TRBV27
CSARDPPTGRTQYF,TGCAGTGCTAGAGATCCTCCAACTGGACGGACCCAGTACTTC,TRBJ2-5,many,NA,TRBV20-1
CASKGLGGANVLTF,TGTGCCAGCAAGGGCCTGGGGGGGGCCAACGTCCTGACTTTC,TRBJ2-6,many,NA,TRBV28
CASTITGQGIGYGYTF,TGTGCCAGTACCATAACTGGACAGGGTATCGGCTATGGCTACACCTTC,TRBJ1-2,few,TRBD1,TRBV19
CASSYEAGEGNTEAFF,TGTGCCAGCAGTTACGAGGCAGGGGAGGGGAACACTGAAGCTTTCTTT,TRBJ1-1,few,NA,TRBV6-9
CASSSTLSTNEKLFF,TGCGCCAGCAGCTCGACCCTCTCAACTAATGAAAAACTGTTTTTT,TRBJ1-4,NA,NA,TRBV4-1
CASRAMLGGNSPLHF,TGTGCCAGTAGAGCGATGTTAGGAGGGAATTCACCCCTCCACTTT,TRBJ1-6,many,NA,TRBV19
CASSYLGSQETQYF,TGTGCCAGCAGTTACCTGGGCTCTCAAGAGACCCAGTACTTC,TRBJ2-5,NA,NA,TRBV6-9
CASSVKLLGAEAFF,TGTGCCAGCAGTGTTAAGCTTCTAGGCGCTGAAGCTTTCTTT,TRBJ1-1,many,NA,TRBV28
CATSRGSEKTQYF,TGTGCCACCAGCAGAGGTAGCGAGAAGACCCAGTACTTC,TRBJ2-5,many,NA,TRBV15
CASSITGQVERTLNGYTF,TGTGCCAGTAGTATAACGGGGCAGGTGGAGAGGACCTTAAATGGCTACACCTTC,TRBJ1-2,NA,NA,TRBV19
CASRASPYSNQPQHF,TGTGCCTCTAGGGCGAGTCCTTATAGCAATCAGCCCCAGCATTTT,TRBJ1-5,few,NA,TRBV19
CASSFGGQPQETQYF,TGTGCCAGCAGCTTTGGGGGACAACCCCAAGAGACCCAGTACTTC,TRBJ2-5,many,NA,TRBV5-4